This T cell receptor beta chain is from a study of cytomegalovirus exposure and HLA in healthy donors. Vbeta (60) and Jbeta (13) primers were used in the PCR. Assay: immunoSEQ multiplex PCR; the TCRdb copy retains only in-frame clones and omits some. Here the sample spans fewer than 150,000 clones, around 80% being singletons. This clone came up once. Trimming removed 5 bases from V and 8 bases from J, with 16 bases in between. The CDR3 covers 14 residues. The germline V gene encodes CDR1 LNHDA and CDR2 SQIVND (reference sequence). This clonotype was sampled from a man aged 35 to 55 in good health and CMV-seropositive. Sequenced sample: PBMCs. The chain combines TRBV19 with TRBJ2-1; D is perhaps TRBD1 (7 bases). CDR3 DNA: TGTGCCAGTAGTCAGGGGCCCAGGGGGGATGAGCAGTTCTTC. This gives the protein CASSQGPRGDEQFF.